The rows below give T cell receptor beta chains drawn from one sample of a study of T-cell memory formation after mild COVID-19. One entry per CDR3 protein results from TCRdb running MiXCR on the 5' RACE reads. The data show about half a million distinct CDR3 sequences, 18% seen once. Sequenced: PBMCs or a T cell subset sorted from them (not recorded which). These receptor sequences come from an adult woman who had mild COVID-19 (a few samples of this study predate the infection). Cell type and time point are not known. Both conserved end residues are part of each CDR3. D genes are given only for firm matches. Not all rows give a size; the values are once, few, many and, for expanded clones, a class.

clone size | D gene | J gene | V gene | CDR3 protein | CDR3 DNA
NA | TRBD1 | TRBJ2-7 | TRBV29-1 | CSVRDRVYEQYF | TGCAGCGTCAGGGACAGAGTCTACGAGCAGTACTTC
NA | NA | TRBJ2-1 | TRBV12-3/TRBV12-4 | CASSFTYEQFF | TGTGCCAGCAGTTTCACCTATGAGCAGTTCTTC
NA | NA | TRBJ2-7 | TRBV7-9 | CASSRAGEQYF | TGTGCCAGCAGCCGGGCGGGCGAGCAGTACTTC
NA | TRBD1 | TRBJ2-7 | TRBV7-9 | CASSRSRDRVHEQYF | TGTGCCAGCAGCAGATCCCGGGACAGGGTCCACGAGCAGTACTTC
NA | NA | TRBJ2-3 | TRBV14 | CASSQQRTGADTQYF | TGTGCCAGCAGCCAGCAGAGGACTGGGGCAGATACGCAGTATTTT
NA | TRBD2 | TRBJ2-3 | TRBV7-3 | CASSLGGGLPDTQYF | TGTGCCAGCAGCTTAGGGGGAGGGCTCCCGGATACGCAGTATTTT
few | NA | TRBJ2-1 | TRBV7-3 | CASSIEQGEQFF | TGTGCCAGCAGCATTGAGCAGGGTGAGCAGTTCTTC
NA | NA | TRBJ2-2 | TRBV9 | CASSRGQRNTGELFF | TGTGCCAGCAGCAGAGGACAGAGGAACACCGGGGAGCTGTTTTTT
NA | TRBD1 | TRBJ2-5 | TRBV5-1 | CASSFRQGERETQYF | TGCGCCAGCAGCTTCAGACAGGGGGAGAGGGAGACCCAGTACTTC
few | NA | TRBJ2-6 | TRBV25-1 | CASSEEAQLGANVLTF | TGTGCCAGCAGTGAGGAGGCCCAGCTCGGGGCCAACGTCCTGACTTTC
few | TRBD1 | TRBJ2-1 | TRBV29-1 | CSVEGQGGEQFF | TGCAGCGTTGAAGGACAGGGCGGTGAGCAGTTCTTC
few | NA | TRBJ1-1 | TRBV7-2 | CASSLNVLGQGPEAFF | TGTGCCAGCAGCTTAAATGTCCTCGGGCAGGGCCCTGAAGCTTTCTTT
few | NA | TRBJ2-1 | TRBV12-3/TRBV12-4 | CASSRRTAYNEQFF | TGTGCCAGCAGCCGGAGGACGGCCTACAATGAGCAGTTCTTC
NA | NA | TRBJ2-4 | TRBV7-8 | CASSLAQVGGLPSIAKNIQYF | TGTGCCAGCAGCTTAGCGCAAGTGGGGGGCCTTCCCTCAATCGCCAAAAACATTCAGTACTTC
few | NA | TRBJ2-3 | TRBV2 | CASSIPRDRATDTQYF | TGTGCCAGCAGTATACCGCGGGACCGGGCCACAGATACGCAGTATTTT
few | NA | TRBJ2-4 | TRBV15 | CATSRLGGKAKNIQYF | TGTGCCACCAGCAGACTAGGGGGGAAGGCCAAAAACATTCAGTACTTC
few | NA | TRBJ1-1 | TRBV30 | CAWSVTLKTEAFF | TGTGCCTGGAGTGTAACACTGAAGACTGAAGCTTTCTTT
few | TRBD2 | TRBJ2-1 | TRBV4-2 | CASSLSSGTSHEPSSYNEQFF | TGTGCCAGCAGCCTATCCTCCGGGACTAGCCACGAACCGAGCTCCTACAATGAGCAGTTCTTC
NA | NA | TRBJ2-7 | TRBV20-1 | CSARDRPTYEQYF | TGCAGTGCTAGAGATCGGCCGACTTACGAGCAGTACTTC
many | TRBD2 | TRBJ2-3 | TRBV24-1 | CATSFSGDNTDTQYF | TGTGCCACCAGTTTTAGCGGGGATAACACAGATACGCAGTATTTT